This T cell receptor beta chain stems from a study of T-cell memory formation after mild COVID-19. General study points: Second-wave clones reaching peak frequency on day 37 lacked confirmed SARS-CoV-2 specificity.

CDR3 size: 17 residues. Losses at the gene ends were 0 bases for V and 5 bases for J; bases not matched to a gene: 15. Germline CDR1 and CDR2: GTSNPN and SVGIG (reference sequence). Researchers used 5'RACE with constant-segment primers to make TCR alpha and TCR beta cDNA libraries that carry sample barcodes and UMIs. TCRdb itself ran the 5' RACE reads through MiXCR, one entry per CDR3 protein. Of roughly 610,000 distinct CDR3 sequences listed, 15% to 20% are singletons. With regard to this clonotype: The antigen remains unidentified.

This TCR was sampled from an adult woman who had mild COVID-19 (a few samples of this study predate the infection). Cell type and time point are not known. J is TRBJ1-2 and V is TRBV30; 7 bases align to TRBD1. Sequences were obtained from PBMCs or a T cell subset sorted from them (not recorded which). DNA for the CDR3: TGTGCCTGGAGTGTAAGTGCCCATCCCCGGGACAGTTATGGCTACACCTTC. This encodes CAWSVSAHPRDSYGYTF. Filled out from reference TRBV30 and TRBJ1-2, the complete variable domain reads SQTIHQWPATLVQPVGSPLSLECTVEGTSNPNLYWYRQAAGRGLQLLFYSVGIGQISSEVPQNLSASRPQDRQFILSSKKLLLSDSGFYLCAWSVSAHPRDSYGYTFGSGTRLTVV.